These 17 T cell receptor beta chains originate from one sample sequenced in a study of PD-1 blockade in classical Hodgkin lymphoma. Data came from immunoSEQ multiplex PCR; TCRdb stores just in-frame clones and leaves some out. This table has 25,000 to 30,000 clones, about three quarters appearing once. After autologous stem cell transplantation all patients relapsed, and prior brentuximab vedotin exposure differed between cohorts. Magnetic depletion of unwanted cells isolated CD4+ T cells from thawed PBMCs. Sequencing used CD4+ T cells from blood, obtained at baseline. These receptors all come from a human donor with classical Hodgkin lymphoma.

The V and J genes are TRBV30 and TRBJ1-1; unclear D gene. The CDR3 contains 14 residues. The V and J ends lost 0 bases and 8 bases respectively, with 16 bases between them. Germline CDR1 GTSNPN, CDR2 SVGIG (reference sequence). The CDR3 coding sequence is TGTGCCTGGAGTGTACTCGTGGGTGACCTCGAAGCTTTCTTT. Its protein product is CAWSVLVGDLEAFF.

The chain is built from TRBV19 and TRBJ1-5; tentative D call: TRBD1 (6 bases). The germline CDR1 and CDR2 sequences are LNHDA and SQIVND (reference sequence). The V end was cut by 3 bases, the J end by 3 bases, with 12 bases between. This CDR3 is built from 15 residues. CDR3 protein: CASSITDRYNQPQHF. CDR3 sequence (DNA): TGTGCCAGTAGTATCACCGACAGGTACAATCAGCCCCAGCATTTT.

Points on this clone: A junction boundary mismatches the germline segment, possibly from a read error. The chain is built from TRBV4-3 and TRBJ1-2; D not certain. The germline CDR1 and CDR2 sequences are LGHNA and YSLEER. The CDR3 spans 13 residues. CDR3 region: CASSQKVDYGYTF. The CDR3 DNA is TGCGCCAGCAGCCAAAAAGTGGACTACGGCTACACCTTC.

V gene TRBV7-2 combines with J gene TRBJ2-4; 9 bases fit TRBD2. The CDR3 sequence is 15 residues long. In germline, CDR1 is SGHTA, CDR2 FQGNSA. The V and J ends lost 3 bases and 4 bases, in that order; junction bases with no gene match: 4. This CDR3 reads CASSFNSGGKNIQYF. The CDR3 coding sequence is TGTGCCAGCAGCTTCAATAGCGGGGGTAAAAACATTCAGTACTTC.

CDR3 protein: CASSEYRLAGNTIYF. Written as DNA, the CDR3 is TGTGCCAGCAGTGAATACAGGCTGGCTGGAAACACCATATATTTT. This sequence joins TRBV6-1 and TRBJ1-3, with D possibly TRBD1 on 5 matching bases. This CDR3 is built from 15 residues. V was pared by 2 bases and J by 2 bases, with 10 bases between. From germline, CDR1 is MNHNS and CDR2 SASEGT.

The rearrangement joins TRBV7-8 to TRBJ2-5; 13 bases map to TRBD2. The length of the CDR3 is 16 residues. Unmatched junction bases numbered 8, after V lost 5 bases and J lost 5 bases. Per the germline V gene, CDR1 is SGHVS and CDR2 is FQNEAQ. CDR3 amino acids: CASSRLLAGGEETQYF. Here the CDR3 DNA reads TGTGCCAGCAGCCGTTTACTAGCGGGGGGGGAGGAGACCCAGTACTTC.

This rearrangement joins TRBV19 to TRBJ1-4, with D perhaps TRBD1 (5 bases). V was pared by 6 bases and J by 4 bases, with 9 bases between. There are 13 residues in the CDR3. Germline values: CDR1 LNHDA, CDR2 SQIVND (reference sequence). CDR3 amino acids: CASRGVLNEKLFF. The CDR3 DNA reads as TGTGCCAGTAGGGGGGTGCTTAATGAAAAACTGTTTTTT.

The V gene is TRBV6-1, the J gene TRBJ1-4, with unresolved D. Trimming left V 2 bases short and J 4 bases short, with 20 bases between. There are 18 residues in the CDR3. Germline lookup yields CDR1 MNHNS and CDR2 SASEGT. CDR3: CASSEFGSLVSYNEKLFF. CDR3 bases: TGTGCCAGCAGTGAATTTGGGAGTTTGGTCTCCTATAATGAAAAACTGTTTTTT.

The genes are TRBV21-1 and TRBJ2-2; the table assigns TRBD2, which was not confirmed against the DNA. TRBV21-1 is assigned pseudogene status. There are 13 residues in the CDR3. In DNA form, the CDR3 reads TGTGCCAGCAGCAAGCGTTTGGCCGGGGAGCTGTTTTTT. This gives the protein CASSKRLAGELFF.

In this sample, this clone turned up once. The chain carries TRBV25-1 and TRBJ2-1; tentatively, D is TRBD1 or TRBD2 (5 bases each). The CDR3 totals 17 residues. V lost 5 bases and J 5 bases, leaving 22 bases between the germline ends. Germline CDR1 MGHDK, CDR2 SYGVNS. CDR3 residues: CASSRLLGAPGDNEQFF. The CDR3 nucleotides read TGTGCCAGCAGTCGCCTTCTTGGGGCCCCCGGGGACAATGAGCAGTTCTTC.

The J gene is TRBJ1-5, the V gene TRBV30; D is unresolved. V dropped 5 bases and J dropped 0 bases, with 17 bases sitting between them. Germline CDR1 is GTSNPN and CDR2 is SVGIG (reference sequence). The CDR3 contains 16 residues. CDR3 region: CAWAPRDYYSNQPQHF. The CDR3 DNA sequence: TGTGCCTGGGCCCCCCGGGATTACTATAGCAATCAGCCCCAGCATTTT.

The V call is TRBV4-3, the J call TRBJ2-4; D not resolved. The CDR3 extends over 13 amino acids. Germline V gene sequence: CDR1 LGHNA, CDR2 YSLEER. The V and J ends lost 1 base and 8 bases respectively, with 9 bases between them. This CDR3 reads CASSQAHRDIQYF. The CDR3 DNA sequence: TGCGCCAGCAGCCAAGCCCATAGGGACATTCAGTACTTC.

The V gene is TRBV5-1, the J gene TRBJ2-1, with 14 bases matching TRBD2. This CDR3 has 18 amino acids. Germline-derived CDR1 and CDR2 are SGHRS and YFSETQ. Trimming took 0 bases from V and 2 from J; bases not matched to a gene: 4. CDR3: CASSLGLAGGRTYNEQFF. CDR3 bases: TGCGCCAGCAGCTTGGGACTAGCGGGGGGGCGGACCTACAATGAGCAGTTCTTC.

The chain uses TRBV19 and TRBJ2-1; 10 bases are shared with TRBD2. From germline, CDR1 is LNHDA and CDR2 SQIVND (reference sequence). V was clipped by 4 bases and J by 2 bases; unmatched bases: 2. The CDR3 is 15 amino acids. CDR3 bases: TGTGCCAGTAGTAGGCTAGCGGGGGCCTACAATGAGCAGTTCTTC. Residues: CASSRLAGAYNEQFF.

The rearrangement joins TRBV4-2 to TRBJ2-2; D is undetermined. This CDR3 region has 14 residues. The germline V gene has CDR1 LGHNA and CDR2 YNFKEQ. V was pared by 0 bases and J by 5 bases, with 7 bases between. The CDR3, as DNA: TGTGCCAGCAGCCAAGATGGAGTTACCGGGGAGCTGTTTTTT. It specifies CASSQDGVTGELFF.

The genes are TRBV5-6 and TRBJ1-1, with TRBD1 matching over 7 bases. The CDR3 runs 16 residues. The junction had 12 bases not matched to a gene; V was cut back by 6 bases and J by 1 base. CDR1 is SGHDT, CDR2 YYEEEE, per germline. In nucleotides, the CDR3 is TGTGCCAGCATGGAACAGGGGACCGCAGGGAACACTGAAGCTTTCTTT. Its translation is CASMEQGTAGNTEAFF.

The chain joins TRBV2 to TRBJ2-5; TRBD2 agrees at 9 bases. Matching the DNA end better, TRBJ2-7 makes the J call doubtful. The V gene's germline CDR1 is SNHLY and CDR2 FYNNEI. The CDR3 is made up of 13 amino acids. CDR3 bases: TGTGCTCGAAGGCCTAGCGGGGCTTACGAGCAGTACTTC. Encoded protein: CARRPSGAYEQYF.